These T cell receptor beta chains were read from a single sample in a study of long-term antiretroviral therapy in people with HIV. Assay used: immunoSEQ multiplex PCR; TCRdb lists only in-frame clones, some missing. There are 30,000 to 40,000 clones in the sample; under 85% occur only once, and about 3.5% lies in the top ten. Sequencing was performed on unsorted PBMCs, taken 3 years after starting antiretroviral therapy. All receptors derive from a man in his fifties or sixties with HIV. Both conserved end residues are part of each CDR3. D genes are given only for firm matches. Some rows mark clone size as missing; the rest say once, few, many or name a class of expanded clone.

clone_size	v_call	d_call	j_call	cdr3_nt	cdr3_aa
NA	TRBV5-4	TRBD1	TRBJ2-7	TGTGCCAGCAGCCCGACGACAGGGGATACGGCCTACGAGCAGTACTTC	CASSPTTGDTAYEQYF
NA	TRBV7-9	NA	TRBJ2-2	TGTGCCAGCAGCCTTAGCGCTGTCCGGGCGGTAGGGGAGCTGTTTTTT	CASSLSAVRAVGELFF
once	TRBV28	TRBD2	TRBJ2-7	TGTGCCAGCACTCGGGGGGGACGCTCCTACGAGCAGTACTTC	CASTRGGRSYEQYF
NA	TRBV29-1	TRBD1	TRBJ1-2	TGCAGCGTTGAGGGACAGGGGCATGGCTACACCTTC	CSVEGQGHGYTF
NA	TRBV4-3	NA	TRBJ2-1	TGCGCCAGCAGCCAAGATAGGGCGGGGACCAACAATGAGCAGTTCTTC	CASSQDRAGTNNEQFF
NA	TRBV28	TRBD1	TRBJ1-2	TGTGCCAGCAGCCCCCTTCCGACAGGGGAGACCTATGGCTACACCTTC	CASSPLPTGETYGYTF
NA	TRBV5-4	NA	TRBJ2-5	TGTGCCAGCAGCTTAGAGTACCAAGAGACCCAGTACTTC	CASSLEYQETQYF
NA	TRBV5-8	NA	TRBJ2-1	TGTGCCAGCAGCTTGGGACTAGATTTTGACAATGAGCAGTTCTTC	CASSLGLDFDNEQFF
NA	TRBV7-8	NA	TRBJ1-2	TGTGCCAGCAGTCACGCGGTCGGAGTCAACTATGGCTACACCTTC	CASSHAVGVNYGYTF
NA	TRBV15	NA	TRBJ2-5	TGTGCCACCAGCAGAGAGCCCGGCAGGGGTTTCGAGACCCAGTACTTC	CATSREPGRGFETQYF
NA	TRBV6-1	NA	TRBJ1-1	TGTGCCAGCAGTGCTCGTCCTGATAGCACTGAAGCTTTCTTT	CASSARPDSTEAFF
once	TRBV6-4	NA	TRBJ1-5	TGTGCCAGCAGTGACTCCGAAGACCAGCCCCAGCATTTT	CASSDSEDQPQHF
NA	TRBV10-1	TRBD1	TRBJ2-2	TGCGCCAGCACCTCGACAGGGGACGACACCGGGGAGCTGTTTTTT	CASTSTGDDTGELFF
few	TRBV7-9	NA	TRBJ2-7	TGTGCCAGCAGCTTAACAGGGTACTACGAGCAGTACTTC	CASSLTGYYEQYF
NA	TRBV29-1	TRBD2	TRBJ2-3	TGCAGCGGAAGCAGACTAGCGGGAAGCACAGATACGCAGTATTTT	CSGSRLAGSTDTQYF
NA	TRBV27	NA	TRBJ1-4	TGTGCCAGCGGGCAGGGTTCTGCAACTAATGAAAAACTGTTTTTT	CASGQGSATNEKLFF
NA	TRBV25-1	NA	TRBJ1-1	TGTGCCAGCAGTGAACGGGGCACTGAAGCTTTCTTT	CASSERGTEAFF
NA	TRBV18	NA	TRBJ2-1	TGTGCCAGCTCACCCGCCTCCCTGAGGGCCAATGAGCAGTTCTTC	CASSPASLRANEQFF
NA	TRBV15	NA	TRBJ1-2	TGTGCCACCAGCAGAAACCCAGGGAGATTGATATCGGGCTACACCTTC	CATSRNPGRLISGYTF
few	TRBV6-6	TRBD1	TRBJ1-1	TGTGCCAGCTCCCTCGACAGGGGGAACACTGAAGCTTTCTTT	CASSLDRGNTEAFF
NA	TRBV4-3	NA	TRBJ1-2	TGCGCCAGCAGCCAAACCCCAAGGGACTCGGGAGGCTACACCTTC	CASSQTPRDSGGYTF
NA	TRBV25-1	NA	TRBJ1-1	TGTGCCAGCAGTGACCAGCCGACTATGAACACTGAAGCTTTCTTT	CASSDQPTMNTEAFF
NA	TRBV7-2	NA	TRBJ2-1	TGTGCCAGCAGCTTAGGGTCGGCTTACAATGAGCAGTTCTTC	CASSLGSAYNEQFF
NA	TRBV7-2	TRBD2	TRBJ2-7	TGTGCCAGCAGAGTGAGCGGGAGCGGGGTCTACGAGCAGTACTTC	CASRVSGSGVYEQYF
few	TRBV2	NA	TRBJ1-5	TGTGCCAGCAGTGTAAGGGATTCAGGCAATCAGCCCCAGCATTTT	CASSVRDSGNQPQHF
NA	TRBV18	NA	TRBJ2-1	TGTGCCAGCTCACAGGGGCCGTCCTACAATGAGCAGTTCTTC	CASSQGPSYNEQFF
NA	TRBV9	TRBD1	TRBJ2-1	TGTGCCAGCAGCGTAACTCCGGGACAGGGGGCATTTGAGCAGTTCTTC	CASSVTPGQGAFEQFF
NA	TRBV7-2	TRBD1	TRBJ1-5	TGTGCCAGCAGCTCCGGGACAGGGAATCAGCCCCAGCATTTT	CASSSGTGNQPQHF
NA	TRBV7-2	NA	TRBJ1-1	TGTGCCAGCAGCCCACAACCTGGGACTATTTCGAACACTGAAGCTTTCTTT	CASSPQPGTISNTEAFF
NA	TRBV7-2	NA	TRBJ1-1	TGTGCCAGCAGCTTTGGGTTTAGCGGCACTGAAGCTTTCTTT	CASSFGFSGTEAFF
NA	TRBV14	TRBD1	TRBJ2-3	TGTGCCAGCAGCCGTAAGGGGGCGACAGATACGCAGTATTTT	CASSRKGATDTQYF
few	TRBV19	NA	TRBJ2-7	TGTGCCAGTAGTCTCGGAACTCTCAAGTACTTC	CASSLGTLKYF
NA	TRBV9	NA	TRBJ2-7	TGTGCCAGCAGCCCCTCCTCGAAGGGGCGGCCCTACGAGCAGTACTTC	CASSPSSKGRPYEQYF
NA	TRBV5-1	TRBD2	TRBJ2-1	TGCGCCAGCAGCCGCATAGCGGGCTCGAGCTCCTACAATGAGCAGTTCTTC	CASSRIAGSSSYNEQFF
NA	TRBV7-9	TRBD1	TRBJ2-3	TGTGCCAGCAGCCCGGACAGGTTTACAGATACGCAGTATTTT	CASSPDRFTDTQYF
NA	TRBV6-5	NA	TRBJ1-1	TGTGCCAGCAGTTACGGGGGGCGCTCTGAAGCTTTCTTT	CASSYGGRSEAFF
NA	TRBV10-2	NA	TRBJ1-2	TGCGCCAGCAGTGACCCAGGGAAAGCTTATGGCTACACCTTC	CASSDPGKAYGYTF
NA	TRBV28	TRBD1	TRBJ2-7	TGTGCCAGCAGTTCCCTATTTTTGGACAGGGATACAAGCTACGAGCAGTACTTC	CASSSLFLDRDTSYEQYF
NA	TRBV28	NA	TRBJ2-2	TGTGCCAGCAGCGACTGGGGGCGGGGAGGGCCCGGGGAGCTGTTTTTT	CASSDWGRGGPGELFF
NA	TRBV4-2	TRBD2	TRBJ2-5	TGTGCCAGCAGCCAAGATGCGGGGGGGCAAGAGACCCAGTACTTC	CASSQDAGGQETQYF
NA	TRBV15	TRBD1	TRBJ1-3	TGTGCCACCCGCCGAGGGGGCGCAAGGGGAAACACCATATATTTT	CATRRGGARGNTIYF
NA	TRBV4-2	NA	TRBJ1-2	TGTGCCAGCAGCCAAGACCCACAGGTTAATGGCCACACCTTC	CASSQDPQVNGHTF
NA	TRBV9	TRBD2	TRBJ2-1	TGTGCCAGCAGCGTAGAGTTGGCGGGGGGGTACAATGAGCAGTTCTTC	CASSVELAGGYNEQFF
NA	TRBV14	TRBD1	TRBJ1-1	TGTGCCAGCAGCCACCGGGACAGTTTCTTAGTTGACACTGAAGCTTTCTTT	CASSHRDSFLVDTEAFF
NA	TRBV28	NA	TRBJ1-2	TGTGCCAGCAGTTTTCCGGGACACAGTCACTATGGCTACACCTTC	CASSFPGHSHYGYTF
NA	TRBV6-5	TRBD2	TRBJ2-1	TGTGCCAGCAGTTACGGACTAGCGGGATTATACAATGAGCAGTTCTTC	CASSYGLAGLYNEQFF
NA	TRBV5-6	TRBD2	TRBJ2-3	TGTGCCAGCAGCTTGGTAGGGACTAGCGGGGGATCTGGCACAGATACGCAGTATTTT	CASSLVGTSGGSGTDTQYF
NA	TRBV9	NA	TRBJ2-1	TGTGCCAGCAGCGTCAGAACAGGGCCCGACAATGAGCAGTTCTTC	CASSVRTGPDNEQFF
NA	TRBV7-8	NA	TRBJ2-1	TGTGCCAGCAGCTTAGTCGTTGCATACAATGAGCAGTTCTTC	CASSLVVAYNEQFF
NA	TRBV7-9	TRBD2	TRBJ2-3	TGTGCCAGCAGCCTGGGACTAGCGGGAGAGGAAACGCAGTATTTT	CASSLGLAGEETQYF